This T cell receptor beta chain was found in a study of immune cell composition in non-small cell lung cancer. There are 14 residues in the CDR3. After removal of 4 bases from V and 2 bases from J, the junction contained 4 bases not matched to a gene. Germline CDR1 is SNHLY and CDR2 is FYNNEI. Profiling relied on immunoSEQ multiplex PCR, and the TCRdb table lists in-frame clones only, not all of them. Of some 14,000 clones listed, roughly 80% are singletons. The receptor was derived from a human donor with non-small cell lung cancer. The sequenced sample consisted of lung tumor tissue. The J gene is TRBJ2-7, the V gene TRBV2; TRBD1 matches 8 bases. The CDR3 bases are TGTGCCAGCAGTGCGGACAGGGCTGCCTACGAGCAGTACTTC. This encodes CASSADRAAYEQYF.